The rows below give T cell receptor beta chains drawn from one sample of a study of T cell changes during pregnancy in multiple sclerosis. The method was immunoSEQ multiplex PCR; TCRdb's version includes in-frame clones alone and lacks a portion of them. Among 45,000 or so clones listed, about 87% were seen once. This sample comprised peripheral blood, obtained in the first trimester of pregnancy. The receptor set was obtained from a female donor with multiple sclerosis, enrolled in a pregnancy study. Each CDR3 is given without its conserved first and last residue. Each record gives: D gene, V gene, CDR3 protein. D genes are given only for firm matches.

D: TRBD1
V: TRBV5-6
CDR3: ASSLLGQGGHGELF

D: TRBD1
V: TRBV6-6
CDR3: ASSVTTGGGNGYT

D: .
V: TRBV11-1
CDR3: ASIPQFGEAF

D: .
V: TRBV5-5
CDR3: ASSRDLDSLGYT

D: TRBD1
V: TRBV11-2
CDR3: ASSSQGYNSPLH

D: .
V: TRBV10-3
CDR3: AIGANGELF

D: .
V: TRBV29-1
CDR3: SVVGGTEAF

D: .
V: TRBV4-3
CDR3: ASSQIQTLNTEAF

D: .
V: TRBV11-2
CDR3: ASSYTTGSYEQY

D: TRBD1
V: TRBV30
CDR3: AWSAGGDTQY

D: TRBD1
V: TRBV5-4
CDR3: ASSGTGGYEQY

D: TRBD1
V: TRBV6-5
CDR3: ASSYETGQFNTEAF

D: .
V: TRBV4-3
CDR3: ASSQLRGAGNTIY

D: .
V: TRBV11-2
CDR3: ASSESGGGELF

D: .
V: TRBV10-1
CDR3: ASSESPTGGETEAF

D: TRBD1
V: TRBV5-1
CDR3: ASSRIPGTGANTGELF

D: .
V: TRBV27
CDR3: ASSFAGAYEQY

D: .
V: TRBV9
CDR3: ASSEQGLPYEQY

D: .
V: TRBV2
CDR3: ASSEASPAVSATQY

D: .
V: TRBV4-1
CDR3: ASSHRSYEKLF

D: TRBD1
V: TRBV4-3
CDR3: ASSQGLGTGLYNEQF

D: TRBD1
V: TRBV19
CDR3: ASNRGQGYGDTQY

D: .
V: TRBV5-4
CDR3: ASSLLQGSYGYT

D: TRBD1
V: TRBV30
CDR3: AWSRNTGGTEAF

D: .
V: TRBV2
CDR3: ASSEGQTSNQPQH

D: .
V: TRBV5-1
CDR3: ASSYVADLEAF

D: TRBD1
V: TRBV30
CDR3: AWTTPGQGERSPLH

D: .
V: TRBV27
CDR3: ASSLGGAHNEQF

D: TRBD1
V: TRBV2
CDR3: ASSGTGGNQPQH

D: .
V: TRBV5-4
CDR3: ASSSGGATDTEAF

D: .
V: TRBV5-1
CDR3: ASSLGNGVYTGELF

D: .
V: TRBV6-6
CDR3: ASSFNYEQY

D: .
V: TRBV4-1
CDR3: ASSQDHSSESTDTQY

D: .
V: TRBV6-6
CDR3: AGAGSGNTIY

D: .
V: TRBV2
CDR3: ASVREGGQPQH

D: .
V: TRBV7-9
CDR3: ASSPQGIHGYT

D: TRBD1
V: TRBV4-1
CDR3: ASRGTGNSNQPQH

D: TRBD2
V: TRBV7-2
CDR3: ASSSEGLAGNEQF

D: .
V: TRBV5-6
CDR3: ASSFSGIHEQF

D: TRBD2
V: TRBV5-6
CDR3: ASSLKTGRQETQY

D: .
V: TRBV5-1
CDR3: ASSLSTDTQY

D: TRBD1
V: TRBV7-9
CDR3: ASSSRTGGLKKNTEAF

D: TRBD2
V: TRBV5-1
CDR3: ASSLVPRTSGASTDTQY

D: TRBD1
V: TRBV7-2
CDR3: ASSKDRGTSYEQY

D: TRBD1
V: TRBV30
CDR3: AWNRNRDRASTDTQY

D: TRBD1
V: TRBV10-3
CDR3: AIRKDRTNYGYT

D: .
V: TRBV19
CDR3: ATRGGGTEAF

D: .
V: TRBV7-3
CDR3: ASSPTLGGTEAF

D: .
V: TRBV7-8
CDR3: ASSLAGDSYGYT

D: .
V: TRBV6-5
CDR3: ATYYGGTTEAF

D: .
V: TRBV4-3
CDR3: ASSQEVGAYNQPQH

D: .
V: TRBV7-2
CDR3: ASSVRTTDTQY

D: TRBD1
V: TRBV19
CDR3: ASSSRDREHQPQH